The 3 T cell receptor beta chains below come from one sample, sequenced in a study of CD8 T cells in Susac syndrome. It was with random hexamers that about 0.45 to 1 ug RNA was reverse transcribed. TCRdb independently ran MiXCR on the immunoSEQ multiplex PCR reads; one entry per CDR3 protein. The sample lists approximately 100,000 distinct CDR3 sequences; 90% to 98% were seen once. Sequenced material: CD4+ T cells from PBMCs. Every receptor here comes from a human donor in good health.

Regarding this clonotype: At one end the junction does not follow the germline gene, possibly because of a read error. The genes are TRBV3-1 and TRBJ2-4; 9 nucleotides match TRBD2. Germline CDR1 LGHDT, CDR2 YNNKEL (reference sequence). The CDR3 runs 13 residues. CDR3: CASSQGASGIYHF. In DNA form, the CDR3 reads TGTGCCAGCAGCCAAGGGGCTAGCGGGATATATCACTTC.

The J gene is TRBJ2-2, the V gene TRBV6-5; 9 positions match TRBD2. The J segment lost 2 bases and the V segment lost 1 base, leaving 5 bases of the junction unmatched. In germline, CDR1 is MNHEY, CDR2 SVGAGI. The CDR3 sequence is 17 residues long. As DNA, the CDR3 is TGTGCCAGCAGTTACTATGGACTAGCGAGAAACACCGGGGAGCTGTTTTTT. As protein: CASSYYGLARNTGELFF.

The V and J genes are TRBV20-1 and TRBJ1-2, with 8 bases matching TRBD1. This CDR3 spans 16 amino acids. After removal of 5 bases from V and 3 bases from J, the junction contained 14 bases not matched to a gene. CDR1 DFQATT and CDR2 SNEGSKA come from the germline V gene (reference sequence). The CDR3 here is CSAPLLGTGGDYGYTF. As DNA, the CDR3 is TGCAGTGCTCCTCTCTTAGGGACAGGTGGTGACTATGGCTACACCTTC.